The present entry profiles one T cell receptor beta chain with its context. Germline V gene sequence: CDR1 MNHNS, CDR2 SASEGT. This CDR3 region has 12 residues. Trimming cost V 2 bases and J 7 bases, with 9 bases left between them. The data were produced by immunoSEQ multiplex PCR, yet TCRdb's version contains in-frame clones alone and is incomplete. This table has approximately 70,000 clones, approximately 90% appearing once. This entry comes from a study of blood T cell repertoires in COVID-19. The source material was peripheral blood. The TCR originated in a woman aged 55-69 years with acute or convalescent COVID-19. This chain uses TRBV6-1 with TRBJ2-7; the D gene is possibly TRBD2 (6 bases). This CDR3 reads CASSELGGEQYV. CDR3 sequence (DNA): TGTGCCAGCAGTGAATTAGGAGGGGAGCAGTACGTC.